The rows below give T cell receptor beta chains drawn from one sample of a study of molecular identifiers for immune sequencing clone quantification. A single record per CDR3 protein comes from TCRdb applying MiXCR to the PCR reads. This table holds about 630,000 distinct CDR3 sequences, less than 30% found once. Sequenced sample: naive CD8+ T cells from blood, with Jurkat cell RNA spiked in. All receptors derive from a human donor in good health. Some libraries in this study had Jurkat cell RNA spiked in. Each CDR3 is given with its conserved first and last residue. A D gene is named only where the DNA matches it firmly. Clone size is not always given. Where it is, it says once, few, many or a class for expanded clones.

size: many
D: TRBD2
J: TRBJ2-7
V: TRBV20-1
DNA: TGCAGTGCTAGAGATTTGGGGACTAGCGTAGAGGAGCAGTACTTC
CDR3: CSARDLGTSVEEQYF

size: NA
D: NA
J: TRBJ2-2
V: TRBV4-2
DNA: TGTGCCTGCAGCCTTACGGCCGGGGAGCTGTTTTTT
CDR3: CACSLTAGELFF

size: NA
D: NA
J: TRBJ2-5
V: TRBV7-9
DNA: TGTGCCATCAGGATGGGCAGGGGCGCTAAACGGGAGACCCAGCACTTC
CDR3: CAIRMGRGAKRETQHF

size: NA
D: TRBD2
J: TRBJ2-2
V: TRBV7-8
DNA: TGTACCAGCAGCATAAGACTAGCGGGGGGCACCGGGGAGCTGTTTTTT
CDR3: CTSSIRLAGGTGELFF

size: few
D: NA
J: TRBJ1-1
V: TRBV12-3/TRBV12-4
DNA: TGTGCCAGCAGTTCCCCCCCGAAGGGGCCGGGGGCTTTCTTT
CDR3: CASSSPPKGPGAFF

size: NA
D: NA
J: TRBJ2-3
V: TRBV27
DNA: TGTGCCAGCAGTTTATGGGAGCAAGATACGCAGTATTTT
CDR3: CASSLWEQDTQYF

size: few
D: TRBD1
J: TRBJ2-7
V: TRBV11-2
DNA: TGTGCCAGCAGCTTAGATCCCGGGACAGCCCTATACGAGCAGTACTTC
CDR3: CASSLDPGTALYEQYF

size: few
D: TRBD2
J: TRBJ2-7
V: TRBV7-2
DNA: TGTGCCAGCAGTTTAGGATTGACTAGCGGGGGACGGTACTACGAGCAGTACTTC
CDR3: CASSLGLTSGGRYYEQYF

size: NA
D: NA
J: TRBJ2-1
V: TRBV25-1
DNA: TGTGCCAGCAGTGAATTTTACAATGAGCAGTTCTTC
CDR3: CASSEFYNEQFF

size: many
D: NA
J: TRBJ2-3
V: TRBV5-1
DNA: TGCGCCAGCAGACTAGGACAGAACACAGATACGCAGTATTTT
CDR3: CASRLGQNTDTQYF

size: few
D: TRBD2
J: TRBJ2-7
V: TRBV2
DNA: TGTGCCAGCAGGAGTAGCGGGGGCCTTTCCTACGAGCAGTACTTC
CDR3: CASRSSGGLSYEQYF

size: NA
D: TRBD2
J: TRBJ2-5
V: TRBV9
DNA: TGTGCCAGCAGCGTTACTAGCGGTACAGAGACCCAGTACTTC
CDR3: CASSVTSGTETQYF

size: NA
D: NA
J: TRBJ2-7
V: TRBV28
DNA: TGTGCCAGCAGTTTACCTGGTCCCAAGCAATACTTC
CDR3: CASSLPGPKQYF

size: few
D: NA
J: TRBJ2-7
V: TRBV30
DNA: TGTGCCTGGGGTGCTACTACGGGTGTCCCCGATTTC
CDR3: CAWGATTGVPDF

size: NA
D: NA
J: TRBJ2-7
V: TRBV12-3/TRBV12-4
DNA: TGTGCCAGCAGTTTAGGAGGGGGGCGCCCTTTCTACGAGCAGTACTTC
CDR3: CASSLGGGRPFYEQYF

size: NA
D: NA
J: TRBJ2-1
V: TRBV12-3/TRBV12-4
DNA: TGTGCCAGCAGTACACGGGACGTCTCCTACAATGAGCAGTTCTTC
CDR3: CASSTRDVSYNEQFF

size: NA
D: NA
J: TRBJ1-1
V: TRBV7-9
DNA: TGTGCCAGCAGCTTCTCCGATAGACTAGTCACTGAAGCTTTCTTT
CDR3: CASSFSDRLVTEAFF

size: NA
D: TRBD1
J: TRBJ2-7
V: TRBV28
DNA: TGTGCCAGCAGTTTCAGGGGGCAGACCTGCGAGCAGTACTTC
CDR3: CASSFRGQTCEQYF

size: many
D: NA
J: TRBJ1-2
V: TRBV29-1
DNA: TGCAGCGTTGAAGGGATTCCGTCCCCACGACAACCTAACTATGGCTACACCTTC
CDR3: CSVEGIPSPRQPNYGYTF

size: NA
D: NA
J: TRBJ2-7
V: TRBV7-9
DNA: TGTGCCAGCAGCGCGGACGACACGGGACTTTTCTACGAGCAGTACTTC
CDR3: CASSADDTGLFYEQYF

size: few
D: NA
J: TRBJ2-1
V: TRBV6-5
DNA: TGTGCCAGCAGTTACGACTACCGCGGGGATGAGCAGTTCTTC
CDR3: CASSYDYRGDEQFF

size: many
D: NA
J: TRBJ2-7
V: TRBV4-2
DNA: TGTGCCAGCAGCCAAGACGGGTACGAGCAGTACTTC
CDR3: CASSQDGYEQYF

size: NA
D: NA
J: TRBJ2-3
V: TRBV6-2/TRBV6-3
DNA: TGTGCCAGCAGTTACTCCAGAGATACGCAGTGTTTT
CDR3: CASSYSRDTQCF

size: few
D: TRBD1
J: TRBJ2-2
V: TRBV19
DNA: TGTGCCAGTAGTCTAGGGGACAGGAGTTACACCGGGGAGCTGTTTTTT
CDR3: CASSLGDRSYTGELFF

size: NA
D: NA
J: TRBJ2-7
V: TRBV4-1
DNA: TGCGCCAGCAGCCAAGAGGTTGGGGGGCCCTACGAGCAGTACTTC
CDR3: CASSQEVGGPYEQYF

size: NA
D: NA
J: TRBJ1-1
V: TRBV20-1
DNA: TGCAGTGCTATCCTCCCCCCGCAGACTGAAGCTTTCTTT
CDR3: CSAILPPQTEAFF

size: NA
D: NA
J: TRBJ1-2
V: TRBV4-2
DNA: TGTGCCAGCAGCCAAGAACAAAGGACTGTTAACTATGGCTACACCTTC
CDR3: CASSQEQRTVNYGYTF

size: few
D: TRBD2
J: TRBJ2-5
V: TRBV4-1
DNA: TGCGCCAGCAGCCAAGGCCCTGGCCTAGCGGGCAAAGGGGGGACCCAGTACTTC
CDR3: CASSQGPGLAGKGGTQYF

size: many
D: NA
J: TRBJ1-1
V: TRBV4-1
DNA: TGCGCCAGCAGCCAAGCACTGGGACAGAACACTGAAGCTTTCTTT
CDR3: CASSQALGQNTEAFF

size: few
D: NA
J: TRBJ2-7
V: TRBV5-1
DNA: TGCGCCAGCAGCCACGGCTTTCACGAGCAGTACTTC
CDR3: CASSHGFHEQYF

size: NA
D: NA
J: TRBJ2-5
V: TRBV5-1
DNA: TGCGCCAGTAGAGACGACGGGGGCTGGGAGACCCAGTACTTC
CDR3: CASRDDGGWETQYF

size: many
D: TRBD2
J: TRBJ2-7
V: TRBV6-2/TRBV6-3
DNA: TGTGCCAGCAGTCCCGGCGGGAGGTCGGGGGAGCAGTACTTC
CDR3: CASSPGGRSGEQYF

size: NA
D: NA
J: TRBJ2-7
V: TRBV4-1
DNA: TGCGCCAGCAGCCAAGATCCGGGGATTGCCTACGAGCAGTACTTC
CDR3: CASSQDPGIAYEQYF

size: few
D: TRBD1
J: TRBJ2-3
V: TRBV7-3
DNA: TGTGCCAGCAGCTTGATCTCTGGGGACAGGGGGAGAGGAGATACGCAGTATTTT
CDR3: CASSLISGDRGRGDTQYF

size: NA
D: TRBD1
J: TRBJ2-7
V: TRBV18
DNA: TGTGCCAGCTCACCTTTTACAGGGGTACACGAGCAGTACTTC
CDR3: CASSPFTGVHEQYF

size: few
D: TRBD2
J: TRBJ2-3
V: TRBV4-1
DNA: TGCGCCAGCAGCCCGCCCGAGGCTAGCGGGAGACATACGCAGTATTTT
CDR3: CASSPPEASGRHTQYF

size: many
D: NA
J: TRBJ2-7
V: TRBV4-1
DNA: TGCGCCAGCAGCCCTCGCGGGGCGTACGAGCAGTACTTC
CDR3: CASSPRGAYEQYF

size: NA
D: TRBD2
J: TRBJ2-7
V: TRBV7-6
DNA: TGTGCCAGCAGCTTTAGCGGGAGCGGGGTCGAGCAGTACTTC
CDR3: CASSFSGSGVEQYF

size: few
D: TRBD2
J: TRBJ2-5
V: TRBV7-6
DNA: TGTGCCAGCAGCTTAGGGGCTAGCGGGGGACCAGAGACCCAGTACTTC
CDR3: CASSLGASGGPETQYF

size: many
D: NA
J: TRBJ1-2
V: TRBV2
DNA: TGTGCCAGCAGTGAATCGCTTGGAGCTAACTATGGCTACACCTTC
CDR3: CASSESLGANYGYTF

size: few
D: TRBD1
J: TRBJ2-7
V: TRBV27
DNA: TGTGCCAGCAGGACCTCCGGGACAGGGGACTACGAGCAGTACTTC
CDR3: CASRTSGTGDYEQYF

size: NA
D: NA
J: TRBJ1-1
V: TRBV12-3/TRBV12-4
DNA: TGTGCCATCAGTTTGGGGGGTGGAATGAACACTGAAGCCTTCTTT
CDR3: CAISLGGGMNTEAFF

size: many
D: NA
J: TRBJ2-1
V: TRBV9
DNA: TGTGCCAGCAGCGTAGCGGGCGAGCAGTTCTTC
CDR3: CASSVAGEQFF